This record looks at one TCR beta chain sequence and its context. The sample is drawn from a study of shared clonotypes between healthy human individuals. Study context: Aged between 18 and 49, the donors were two women and a few men.

This CDR3 has 15 amino acids. CDR1 is SGHVS and CDR2 is FNYEAQ in the germline V gene. The V gene end was trimmed by 6 bases and the J gene end by 7 bases; junction bases not matched to a gene: 8. In the original workflow: Filtering was not the same, since immunoSEQ gave junction-only sequences without quality scores. The assay was immunoSEQ multiplex PCR, and TCRdb's table has in-frame clones only and misses some. The DNA was the basis for D and trimming; V, J and clone size are from that table. The table lists approximately 500,000 clones, approximately 95% of them singletons. This TCR came from a woman aged 25 to 39 in good health. The gene calls are TRBV7-6 and TRBJ1-4; TRBD1 aligns across 10 bases. The sample was naive CD4+ T cells sorted from blood. The subset: CD45RA+ positively selected. The CDR3 nucleotides read TGTGCCAGCAGTCCTCCGGGACAGGGGAGTGAAAAACTGTTTTTT. Translation gives CASSPPGQGSEKLFF.